The entry below describes one TCR beta chain. As yet, its antigen is unknown. The record originates from a study of cytomegalovirus exposure and HLA in healthy donors. Study background: A data release that came early held approximately 92 million unique TCRs from HLA-typed donors. The Caucasian-associated ancestry cluster contained approximately 81% of the roughly 400 genotyped donors. Broader study findings: The authors confirmed in vitro that a few CMV-associated chains were specific for CMV antigens. According to an earlier analysis, most TCR beta V segments yielded productive rearrangements about 90% or about 30% of the time.

The CDR3 extends over 16 amino acids. The ends were cut back, 4 bases at V and 0 bases at J, with 15 bases in the middle. Germline V gene sequence: CDR1 SEHNR, CDR2 FQNEAQ (reference sequence). PCR amplification relied on 60 Vbeta primers (plus 13 Jbeta primers). The assay was immunoSEQ multiplex PCR, and TCRdb's table has in-frame clones only and misses some. The sample has approximately 70,000 clones, roughly 78% seen once; the top ten hold around 10%. This sequence joins TRBV7-9 and TRBJ2-5, with TRBD1 as a possible D gene (6 bases). Sequenced input: PBMCs. The sequence was obtained from a woman in her thirties or forties in good health and CMV-seropositive. In DNA, the CDR3 is TGTGCCAGCAGCTGGGAATGGGCAGGGGACCAAGAGACCCAGTACTTC. It translates to CASSWEWAGDQETQYF. The variable domain in full, completed from reference TRBV7-9 and TRBJ2-5, reads DTGVSQNPRHKITKRGQNVTFRCDPISEHNRLYWYRQTLGQGPEFLTYFQNEAQLEKSRLLSDRFSAERPKGSFSTLEIQRTEQGDSAMYLCASSWEWAGDQETQYFGPGTRLLVL.